Below are 7 T cell receptor beta chains sequenced from a single sample in a study of blood T cells in healthy people across ages. Primed by a sample-barcoded 5' primer and a J-beta primer mix, a second PCR proceeded for about 6 to 12 cycles. In TCRdb, the 5' RACE reads were re-called with MiXCR into one record per CDR3 protein. The sample lists about 970,000 distinct CDR3 sequences; 51% were seen once. Sequenced material: blood. These receptors were taken from a woman between 55 and 75 years old in good health.

The table lists this clonotype with a few counts. The chain links TRBV7-2 to TRBJ2-5, with D perhaps matching TRBD1 (6 bases). Trimming removed 4 bases from V and 3 bases from J, with 12 bases in between. Looked up from germline, CDR1 is SGHTA and CDR2 is FQGNSA. CDR3 length: 14 amino acids. CDR3 coding DNA: TGTGCCAGCAGCTGGTTCGGGACAAAAGAGACCCAGTACTTC. This encodes CASSWFGTKETQYF.

The sample holds a few counts of this clonotype. The chain combines TRBV18 with TRBJ2-5; 10 nucleotides match TRBD1. The J call is uncertain, as TRBJ2-7 better fits the DNA end. Germline CDR1 KGHSH, CDR2 LQKENI. The CDR3 is 16 amino acids. The CDR3 here is CASSPLRTGGADEQYF. In DNA, the CDR3 is TGTGCCAGCTCGCCCTTACGGACAGGGGGAGCGGACGAGCAGTACTTC.

The table lists this clonotype with a few counts. The chain joins TRBV20-1 to TRBJ1-2, with D possibly matching TRBD1 (5 bases). V was trimmed by 4 bases and J by 3 bases, leaving 12 bases between them. CDR3 size: 13 residues. The germline V gene encodes CDR1 DFQATT and CDR2 SNEGSKA (reference sequence). CDR3 residues: CSANPRQYYGYTF. CDR3 sequence (DNA): TGCAGTGCTAACCCCCGACAGTACTATGGCTACACCTTC.

This clonotype was seen a few times. The chain combines TRBV20-1 with TRBJ2-3, with 8 nucleotides matching TRBD2. J gave up 6 bases and V 3 bases, and 5 bases lay outside the gene matches. This CDR3 region has 13 residues. Germline V lookup: CDR1 DFQATT, CDR2 SNEGSKA (reference sequence). In DNA form, the CDR3 reads TGCAGTGCTAGCGGGGGGGCAGCGGATACGCAGTATTTT. Translation gives CSASGGAADTQYF.

V usage is TRBV3-1 and J usage is TRBJ1-1; D is undetermined. Germline values: CDR1 LGHDT, CDR2 YNNKEL (reference sequence). The CDR3 length is 12 residues. Trimming removed 7 bases from V and 10 bases from J, with 16 bases in between. The CDR3 protein is CASTGPGNRAFF. The CDR3 DNA is TGTGCCAGCACCGGCCCAGGTAATAGAGCTTTCTTT.

The rearrangement uses TRBV27 and TRBJ2-3; possible D gene TRBD2, 5 bases. The germline V gene encodes CDR1 MNHEY and CDR2 SMNVEV (reference sequence). This CDR3 comprises 15 residues. Trimming pared 7 bases from V and 13 bases from J, leaving 27 bases between. The CDR3 region has the DNA TGTGCCAGCACTCCTCTTGGGCCTTTGAGCGGATACGAGTATTTT. Its protein is CASTPLGPLSGYEYF.

This clonotype was counted only a few times. CDR3 residues: CSVGAGWTGELFF. The CDR3 DNA is TGCAGCGTTGGGGCAGGGTGGACCGGGGAGCTGTTTTTT. V usage is TRBV29-1 and J usage is TRBJ2-2, with D possibly being TRBD1 (5 bases). Germline V gene lookup returns CDR1 SQVTM and CDR2 ANQGSEA. Trimming cost V 4 bases and J 5 bases, with 11 bases left between them. The CDR3 has 13 residues.